The 2 T cell receptor beta chains given below trace back to one sample, sequenced in a study of cytomegalovirus exposure and HLA in healthy donors. TCRdb's table, derived via immunoSEQ multiplex PCR, lists solely in-frame clones and lacks some. The top ten clones hold roughly 3% of a sample with approximately 60,000 clones, 80% to 95% of them seen once. The material sequenced was PBMCs. The receptor set was obtained from a man between 18 and 35 years old in good health and CMV-seronegative.

CDR3 region: CASSGTSGTGELFF. CDR3 in DNA: TGTGCCAGCAGTGGGACTAGCGGGACCGGGGAGCTGTTTTTT. The chain is built from TRBV2 and TRBJ2-2, with 11 nucleotides matching TRBD2. The ends lost 4 bases at V and 5 bases at J; junction bases unmatched: 0. This CDR3 has 14 residues. Germline CDR1 SNHLY, CDR2 FYNNEI.

The rearrangement joins TRBV19 to TRBJ2-4; 9 bases line up with TRBD2. CDR1 LNHDA and CDR2 SQIVND come from the germline V gene (reference sequence). V shed 4 bases, J shed 6 bases, and the junction held 7 bases outside the gene matches. This CDR3 contains 15 residues. The CDR3: CASSTTSGGINIQYF. For the CDR3, the DNA is TGTGCCAGTAGTACGACTAGCGGAGGGATAAACATTCAGTACTTC.